The 4 T cell receptor beta chains listed next were all sequenced from one sample in a study of blood T cell repertoires in COVID-19. Clones were sequenced by immunoSEQ multiplex PCR, and TCRdb holds only the in-frame ones, with some missing. The sample contains about 150,000 clones, 88% of which appear only once. The sequencing input was peripheral blood. These receptors originate from a human donor in a cohort sampled during active COVID-19.

CDR3 bases: TGTGCCAGCAGCTCCACGCCACCTCTACTTAACTATGGCTACACCTTC. It yields the protein CASSSTPPLLNYGYTF. The chain recombines TRBV7-2 with TRBJ1-2; D gene unclear. V was trimmed by 4 bases and J by 1 base, leaving 16 bases between them. Germline V gene lookup returns CDR1 SGHTA and CDR2 FQGNSA. The CDR3 totals 16 residues.

CDR3 amino acids: CASSFLTSGDTQYF. The DNA for the CDR3 is TGTGCCAGCAGTTTCCTTACTAGTGGAGATACGCAGTATTTT. The V call is TRBV28, the J call TRBJ2-3; D might be TRBD2 (5 bases). Trimming took off 3 bases at V and 5 bases at J, with 12 bases between the two ends. The germline CDR1 and CDR2 sequences are MDHEN and SYDVKM. The CDR3 sequence is 14 residues long.

This chain connects TRBV19 to TRBJ1-5, with 7 bases aligning to TRBD1. Germline V gene data show CDR1 as LNHDA and CDR2 as SQIVND (reference sequence). Unmatched junction bases numbered 9, after V lost 7 bases and J lost 6 bases. This CDR3 spans 14 amino acids. CDR3 sequence (DNA): TGTGCCAGTACCCTGGACAGGCAGGTTCAGCCCCAGCATTTT. The encoded protein is CASTLDRQVQPQHF.

CDR3 amino acids: CASSLGTRRTENIQYF. The CDR3 bases are TGTGCCAGCTCACTGGGGACTCGGAGGACCGAAAACATTCAGTACTTC. The chain carries TRBV18 and TRBJ2-4; weak D call: TRBD2 (6 bases). This CDR3 is built from 16 residues. Germline lookup yields CDR1 KGHSH and CDR2 LQKENI. Trimming pared 4 bases from V and 5 bases from J, leaving 18 bases between.